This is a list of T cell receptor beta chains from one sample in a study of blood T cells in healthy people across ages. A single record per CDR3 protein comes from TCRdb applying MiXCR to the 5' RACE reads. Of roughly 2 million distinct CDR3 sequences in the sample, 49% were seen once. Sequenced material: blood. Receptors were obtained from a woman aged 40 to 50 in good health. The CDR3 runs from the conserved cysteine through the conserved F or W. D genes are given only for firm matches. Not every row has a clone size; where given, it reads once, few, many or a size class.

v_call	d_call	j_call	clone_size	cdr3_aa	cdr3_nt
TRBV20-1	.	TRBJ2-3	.	CSASYRATDTQYF	TGCAGTGCTAGTTACAGGGCCACAGATACGCAGTATTTT
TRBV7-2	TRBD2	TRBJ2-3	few	CASRLLAGGISTDTQYF	TGTGCCAGCAGACTACTAGCGGGGGGGATTAGCACAGATACGCAGTATTTT
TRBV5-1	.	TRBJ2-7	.	CASIPDPPYEQYF	TGCGCCAGCATCCCGGACCCTCCCTACGAGCAGTACTTC
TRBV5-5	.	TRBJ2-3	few	CASSSGVTSTDTQYF	TGTGCCAGCAGCTCCGGGGTCACTAGCACAGATACGCAGTATTTT
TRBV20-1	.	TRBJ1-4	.	CSARDTGPEKLFF	TGCAGTGCTAGAGATACAGGGCCGGAAAAACTGTTTTTT
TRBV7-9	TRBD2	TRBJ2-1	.	CASLTQSGIPYNEQFF	TGTGCCAGCCTTACACAAAGCGGGATACCCTACAATGAGCAGTTCTTC
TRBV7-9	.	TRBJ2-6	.	CASSLLDLGANVLTF	TGTGCCAGCAGCTTATTGGACCTAGGGGCCAACGTCCTGACTTTC
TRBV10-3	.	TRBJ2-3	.	CAIASASTDTQYF	TGTGCCATCGCCAGCGCTAGCACAGATACGCAGTATTTT
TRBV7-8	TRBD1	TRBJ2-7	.	CASSLQGGRQGEQYF	TGTGCCAGCAGCCTACAGGGTGGTCGACAGGGCGAGCAGTACTTC
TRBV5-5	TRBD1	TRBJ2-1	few	CASSLEGTGMNEQFF	TGTGCCAGCAGCTTGGAGGGGACAGGGATGAATGAGCAGTTCTTC
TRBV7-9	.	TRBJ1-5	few	CASSRGRYSNQPQHF	TGTGCCAGCAGCCGCGGACGGTATAGCAATCAGCCCCAGCATTTT
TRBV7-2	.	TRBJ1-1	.	CASSSTGPGAFF	TGTGCCAGCAGCTCCACCGGGCCGGGAGCTTTCTTT
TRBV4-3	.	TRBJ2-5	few	CASSRYRDGRGETQYF	TGCGCCAGCAGCCGATACCGGGACGGCCGGGGGGAGACCCAGTACTTC
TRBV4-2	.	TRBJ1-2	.	CASSQGDGTTLNYGYTF	TGTGCCAGCAGCCAAGGAGACGGGACGACCCTTAACTATGGCTACACCTTC
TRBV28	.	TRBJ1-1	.	CASINSSGRLNTEAFF	TGTGCCAGCATAAATTCCTCGGGACGGCTGAACACTGAAGCTTTCTTT
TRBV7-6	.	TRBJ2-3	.	CASSRTGEDTQYF	TGTGCCAGCAGCAGGACTGGAGAAGATACGCAGTATTTT
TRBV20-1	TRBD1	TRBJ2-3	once	CSARAGTGTIDTQYF	TGCAGTGCTAGGGCCGGGACAGGGACGATTGATACGCAGTATTTT
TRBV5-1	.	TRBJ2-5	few	CASSLLPGPLGETQYF	TGCGCCAGCAGCTTATTACCGGGACCGCTCGGGGAGACCCAGTACTTC
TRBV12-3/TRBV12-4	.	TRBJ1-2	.	CASSPNWSGYTF	TGTGCCAGCAGCCCTAACTGGAGTGGCTACACCTTC
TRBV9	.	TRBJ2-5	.	CASSDPEQYF	TGTGCCAGCAGCGACCCTGAGCAGTACTTC
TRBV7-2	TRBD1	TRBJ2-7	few	CASSLVGTGNYEQYF	TGTGCCAGCAGCTTAGTAGGGACAGGGAACTACGAGCAGTACTTC
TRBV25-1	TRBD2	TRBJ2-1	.	CASSDGGLAGVYNEQFF	TGTGCCAGCAGTGACGGCGGGCTAGCGGGGGTCTACAATGAGCAGTTCTTC
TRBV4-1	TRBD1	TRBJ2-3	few	CASSPGDRGTQYF	TGCGCCAGCAGCCCTGGGGACAGGGGAACGCAGTATTTT
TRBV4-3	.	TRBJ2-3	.	CASSPHLAGGTDTQYF	TGCGCCAGCAGCCCCCACCTGGCGGGCGGCACAGATACGCAGTATTTT
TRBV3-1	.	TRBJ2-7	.	CASSQVNGEQYF	TGTGCCAGCAGCCAAGTAAACGGCGAGCAGTACTTC
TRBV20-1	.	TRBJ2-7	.	CSASSMDPYEQYF	TGCAGTGCTAGTTCGATGGACCCCTACGAGCAGTACTTC
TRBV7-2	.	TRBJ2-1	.	CASSLASGTDEQFF	TGTGCCAGCAGCTTAGCGTCGGGTACGGATGAGCAGTTCTTC
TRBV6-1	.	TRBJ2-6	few	CASSAPAGPGSGANVLTF	TGTGCCAGCAGTGCACCGGCAGGCCCTGGCTCTGGGGCCAACGTCCTGACTTTC
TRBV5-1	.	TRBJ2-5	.	CASSLTRGGKETQYF	TGCGCCAGCAGCTTAACCAGGGGCGGCAAAGAGACCCAGTACTTC
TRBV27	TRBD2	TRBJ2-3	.	CASSLWVGGSSDTQYF	TGTGCCAGCAGTTTATGGGTGGGGGGGAGTTCAGATACGCAGTATTTT
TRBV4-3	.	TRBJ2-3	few	CAMHTDTQYF	TGCGCCATGCACACAGATACGCAGTATTTT
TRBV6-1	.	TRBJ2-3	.	CASRGPRGRVADTQYF	TGTGCCAGCAGGGGGCCGAGGGGGAGGGTCGCAGATACGCAGTATTTT
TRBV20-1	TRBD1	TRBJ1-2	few	CSATGTAINYGYTF	TGCAGTGCCACCGGGACAGCGATCAACTATGGCTACACCTTC
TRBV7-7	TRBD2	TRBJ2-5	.	CASSLAGGGTYNEQYF	TGTGCTAGCAGCTTAGCAGGCGGGGGGACCTACAATGAGCAGTACTTC
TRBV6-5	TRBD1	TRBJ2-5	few	CASSFGTGYQTQYF	TGTGCCAGCAGTTTCGGGACAGGGTACCAGACCCAGTACTTC
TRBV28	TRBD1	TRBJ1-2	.	CASGTTGGLYYGYTF	TGTGCCAGCGGTACGACAGGGGGGTTGTACTATGGCTACACCTTC
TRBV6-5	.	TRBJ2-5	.	CASYSPPRTGKETQYF	TGTGCCAGCTATTCTCCGCCCCGGACGGGAAAAGAGACCCAGTACTTC
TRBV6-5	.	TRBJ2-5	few	CASSYASGVSGETQYF	TGTGCCAGCAGTTACGCCTCGGGGGTGTCGGGAGAGACCCAGTACTTC
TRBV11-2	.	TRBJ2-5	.	CASTVEWRGETQYF	TGTGCCAGCACCGTCGAATGGCGGGGAGAGACCCAGTACTTC
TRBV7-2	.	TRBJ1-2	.	CASSLAQVDNRYGYTF	TGTGCCAGCAGCTTAGCGCAGGTGGATAACCGCTATGGCTACACCTTC
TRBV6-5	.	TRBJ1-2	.	CASSPQQSFYGYTF	TGTGCCAGTTCGCCCCAACAGTCCTTCTATGGCTACACCTTC
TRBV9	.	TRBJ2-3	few	CASSGPNTDTQYF	TGTGCCAGCAGCGGGCCCAACACAGATACGCAGTATTTT